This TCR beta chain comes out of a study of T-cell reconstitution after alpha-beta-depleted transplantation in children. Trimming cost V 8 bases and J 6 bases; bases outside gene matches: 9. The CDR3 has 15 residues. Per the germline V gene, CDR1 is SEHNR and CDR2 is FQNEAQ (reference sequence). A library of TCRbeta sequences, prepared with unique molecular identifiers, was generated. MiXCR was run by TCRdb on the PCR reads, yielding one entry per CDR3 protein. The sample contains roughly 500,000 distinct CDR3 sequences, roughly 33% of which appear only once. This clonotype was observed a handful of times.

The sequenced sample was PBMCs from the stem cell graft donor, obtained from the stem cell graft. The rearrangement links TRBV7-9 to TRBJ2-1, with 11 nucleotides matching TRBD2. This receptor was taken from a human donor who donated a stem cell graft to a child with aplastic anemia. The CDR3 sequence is CASSLTSGSSNEQFF. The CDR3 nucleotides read TGTGCCAGCTCACTCACTAGCGGGAGTTCCAATGAGCAGTTCTTC.